This T cell receptor (beta chain) was documented in a study of T-cell memory formation after mild COVID-19. At the level of the study: Largely donor-specific TCR clusters were found. Findings and limits, study-wide: Cross-reactive memory appears to have joined, as suggested by some responding clones showing up in pre-infection memory. Contracting CD4+ clones sat mainly in CM and EM; CD8+ in EMRA.

TCRdb passed the 5' RACE reads through MiXCR, listing each CDR3 protein once. The sample carries some 320,000 distinct CDR3 sequences, over 11% recorded once. Comment on this clonotype: The antigen is undetermined.

Germline-derived CDR1 and CDR2 are SGHNT and YYREEE (reference sequence). The CDR3 is made up of 16 amino acids. The junction had 10 bases not matched to a gene; V was cut back by 2 bases and J by 6 bases. The clonotype originates from a man aged 18-30 years who had mild COVID-19 (a few samples of this study predate the infection). Cell type and time point are not known. The rearrangement uses TRBV5-4 and TRBJ2-2; the match to TRBD1 covers 7 bases. The sequenced material came from PBMCs or a T cell subset sorted from them (not recorded which). This chain's CDR3 is CASSFQGTVESGELFF. In DNA form, the CDR3 reads TGTGCCAGCAGCTTTCAGGGGACAGTCGAGTCCGGGGAGCTGTTTTTT.